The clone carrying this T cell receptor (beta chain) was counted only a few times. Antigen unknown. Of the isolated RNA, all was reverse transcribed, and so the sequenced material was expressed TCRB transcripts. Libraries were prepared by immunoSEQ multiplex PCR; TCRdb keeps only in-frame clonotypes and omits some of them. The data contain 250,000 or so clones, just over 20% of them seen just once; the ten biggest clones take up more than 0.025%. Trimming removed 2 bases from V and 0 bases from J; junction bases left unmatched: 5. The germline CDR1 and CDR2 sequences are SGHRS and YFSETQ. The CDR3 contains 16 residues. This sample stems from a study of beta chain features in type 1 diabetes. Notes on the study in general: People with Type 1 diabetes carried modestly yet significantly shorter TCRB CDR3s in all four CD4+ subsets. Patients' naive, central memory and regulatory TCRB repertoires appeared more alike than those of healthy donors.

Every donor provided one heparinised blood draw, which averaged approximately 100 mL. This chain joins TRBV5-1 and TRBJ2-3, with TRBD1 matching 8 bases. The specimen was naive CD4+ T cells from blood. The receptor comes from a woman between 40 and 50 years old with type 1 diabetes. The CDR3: CASSFRTGSSTDTQYF. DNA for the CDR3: TGCGCCAGCAGCTTCCGGACAGGGTCCAGCACAGATACGCAGTATTTT.